These T cell receptor beta chains were read from a single sample in a study of T cell responses to AZD1222 COVID-19 vaccine. The repertoire was sequenced with immunoSEQ multiplex PCR; TCRdb's copy has only in-frame clones and lacks some. The sample holds tens of thousands of clones, about 86% seen once. Here the sequenced sample was peripheral blood, taken 28 days after the second AZD1222 dose. The receptors were sampled from an adult who received the AZD1222 COVID-19 vaccine. Both conserved end residues are part of each CDR3. Each record gives: J gene, V gene, clone size, D gene, CDR3 DNA, CDR3 protein. A D gene is named only where the DNA matches it firmly. Size tells how often a clone was seen (once, few, many) or the class of an expanded clone, and some rows leave it out.

TRBJ2-7	TRBV5-1	once	-	TGCGCCAGCAGCCGGGGGCCGGGGGCCCAAAACTACGAGCAGTACTTC	CASSRGPGAQNYEQYF
TRBJ2-2	TRBV18	once	TRBD1	TGTGCCAGCTCACCAATCTCTCCAGGGGGCGGTACCGGGGAGCTGTTTTTT	CASSPISPGGGTGELFF
TRBJ1-6	TRBV16	few	-	TGTGCCAGCAGCGCTCGGGGGGAAGGGTCACCCCTCCACTTT	CASSARGEGSPLHF
TRBJ1-4	TRBV5-1	-	TRBD1	TGCGCCAGCAGCTATGACAGGGAGAATGAAAAACTGTTTTTT	CASSYDRENEKLFF
TRBJ1-2	TRBV5-1	-	-	TGCGCCAGCAGCTTGGGTGGATCCTATGGCTACACCTTC	CASSLGGSYGYTF
TRBJ2-5	TRBV10-3	-	TRBD2	TGTGCCACCAGGCGGGACTACATACAAGAGACCCAGTACTTC	CATRRDYIQETQYF
TRBJ2-7	TRBV19	-	-	TGTGCCAGTAGTGCTGGACCCCTTATGATCGCGGGTGAGCAGTACTTC	CASSAGPLMIAGEQYF
TRBJ1-1	TRBV6-6	-	TRBD1	TGTGCCAGCAGGGACAGGGGGATCGCTGAAGCTTTCTTT	CASRDRGIAEAFF
TRBJ2-7	TRBV7-9	once	-	TGTGCCAGCAGCTCGGACAATGCCTACGAGCAGTACTTC	CASSSDNAYEQYF
TRBJ1-2	TRBV3-1/TRBV3-2	once	TRBD1	TGTGCCAGCAGCCAAGGAGGTGCAGGGGGCTGGGGCTACACCTTC	CASSQGGAGGWGYTF
TRBJ1-6	TRBV7-2	-	-	TGTGCCAGCAGCTTAGTCAGGGTGAATTCACCCCTCCACTTT	CASSLVRVNSPLHF
TRBJ2-7	TRBV5-4	-	-	TGTGCCAGCAGCCAGGTGATAGGGTCCAACGAGCAGTACTTC	CASSQVIGSNEQYF
TRBJ1-2	TRBV7-9	-	-	TGTGCCAGCAGCCCCCGTGGGCAGAACTATGGCTACACCTTC	CASSPRGQNYGYTF
TRBJ1-4	TRBV2	-	-	TGTGCCAGCGCGGGGATACAGGGATCGGCCGAAAAACTGTTTTTT	CASAGIQGSAEKLFF
TRBJ1-1	TRBV6-5	-	TRBD1	TGTGCCAGCGAGGTGGGGACAGTGAACACTGAAGCTTTCTTT	CASEVGTVNTEAFF
TRBJ2-7	TRBV18	once	-	TGTGCCAGCCAGCCCGGACAAACAGGGACTGGAAGCTACGAGCAGTACTTC	CASQPGQTGTGSYEQYF
TRBJ2-7	TRBV7-8	-	-	TGTGCCAGCAGCTCCTGGGCAGAGTCCTACGAGCAGTACTTC	CASSSWAESYEQYF
TRBJ2-7	TRBV28	-	-	TGTGCCAGCAGTTTGGAATGGGTGGGATCCTACGAGCAGTACTTC	CASSLEWVGSYEQYF